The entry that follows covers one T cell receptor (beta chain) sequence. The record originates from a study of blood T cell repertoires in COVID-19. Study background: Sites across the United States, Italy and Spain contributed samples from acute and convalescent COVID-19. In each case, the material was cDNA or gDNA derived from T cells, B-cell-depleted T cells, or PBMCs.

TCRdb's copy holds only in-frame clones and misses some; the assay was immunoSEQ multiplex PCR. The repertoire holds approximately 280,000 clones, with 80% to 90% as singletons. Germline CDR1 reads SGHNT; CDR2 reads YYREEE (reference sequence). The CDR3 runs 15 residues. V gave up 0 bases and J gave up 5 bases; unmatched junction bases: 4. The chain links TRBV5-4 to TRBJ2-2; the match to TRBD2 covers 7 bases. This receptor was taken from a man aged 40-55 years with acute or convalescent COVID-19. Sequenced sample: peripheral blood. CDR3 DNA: TGTGCCAGCAGCTTGGGGACTAGAGAGACCGGGGAGCTGTTTTTT. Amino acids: CASSLGTRETGELFF.